This entry concerns a single T cell receptor beta chain. The CDR3 length is 15 residues. V was clipped by 3 bases and J by 0 bases; unmatched bases: 3. Germline V gene lookup returns CDR1 SGDLS and CDR2 YYNGEE. This entry belongs to a study of blood T cell repertoires in COVID-19. Participants' own reports of clinical history determined their cohort assignment. Only in-frame clones appear in the TCRdb table, and some are missing; sequencing was by immunoSEQ multiplex PCR. The sample consists of roughly 220,000 clones, roughly 90% of them appearing once. The chain recombines TRBV9 with TRBJ2-1; 7 bases are shared with TRBD2. The receptor was derived from a man younger than 40 who had been exposed to COVID-19. What was sequenced was PBMCs or T cells enriched from blood (not recorded which). DNA for the CDR3: TGTGCCAGCAGCGCCGGGGGGAGCTCCTACAATGAGCAGTTCTTC. This codes for CASSAGGSSYNEQFF.